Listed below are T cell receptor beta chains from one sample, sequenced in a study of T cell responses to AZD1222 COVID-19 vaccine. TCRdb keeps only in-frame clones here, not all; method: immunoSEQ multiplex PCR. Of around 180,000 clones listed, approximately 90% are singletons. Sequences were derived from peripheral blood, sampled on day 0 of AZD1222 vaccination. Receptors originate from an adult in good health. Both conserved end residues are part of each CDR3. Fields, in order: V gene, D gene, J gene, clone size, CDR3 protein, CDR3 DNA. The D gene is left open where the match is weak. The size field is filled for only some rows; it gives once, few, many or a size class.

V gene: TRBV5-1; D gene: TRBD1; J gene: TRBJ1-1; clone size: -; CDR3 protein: CASSADRGVNTEAFF; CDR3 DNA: TGCGCCAGCAGCGCAGACAGGGGGGTGAACACTGAAGCTTTCTTT
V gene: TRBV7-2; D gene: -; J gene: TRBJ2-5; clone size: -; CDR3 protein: CASSSRRGGDRETQYF; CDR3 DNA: TGTGCCAGCAGCTCCCGTAGGGGGGGCGATAGGGAGACCCAGTACTTC
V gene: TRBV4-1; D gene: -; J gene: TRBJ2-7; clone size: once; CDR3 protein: CASSQDYRGGGWAYEQYF; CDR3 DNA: TGCGCCAGCAGCCAAGATTATAGGGGCGGCGGATGGGCCTACGAGCAGTACTTC
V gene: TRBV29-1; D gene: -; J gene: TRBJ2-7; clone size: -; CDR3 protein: CSVEAGGPYEQYF; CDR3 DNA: TGCAGCGTTGAAGCCGGGGGTCCCTACGAGCAGTACTTC
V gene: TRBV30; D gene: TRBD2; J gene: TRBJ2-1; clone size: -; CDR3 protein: CAWSVLPSGRNEQFF; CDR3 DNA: TGTGCCTGGAGTGTACTGCCTAGCGGGAGAAATGAGCAGTTCTTC
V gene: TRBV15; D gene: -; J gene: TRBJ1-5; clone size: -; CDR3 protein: CATSRELLQPQHF; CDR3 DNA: TGTGCCACCAGCAGGGAGTTACTTCAGCCCCAGCATTTT
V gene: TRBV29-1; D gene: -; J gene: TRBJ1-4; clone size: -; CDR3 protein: CSVGSAPSEKLFF; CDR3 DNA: TGCAGCGTCGGGTCTGCTCCGAGCGAAAAACTGTTTTTT
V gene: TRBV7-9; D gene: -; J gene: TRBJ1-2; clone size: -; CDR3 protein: CASSSTHSQEVTNYGYTF; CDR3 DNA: TGTGCCAGCAGCTCCACACACAGCCAAGAAGTGACTAACTATGGCTACACCTTC
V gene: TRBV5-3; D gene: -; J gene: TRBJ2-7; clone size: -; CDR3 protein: CARSSYEQYF; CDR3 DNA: TGTGCCAGAAGCTCCTACGAGCAGTACTTC
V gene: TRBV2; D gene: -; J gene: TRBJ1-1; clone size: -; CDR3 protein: CASSGDMDEAFF; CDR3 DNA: TGTGCCAGCAGTGGCGATATGGATGAAGCTTTCTTT
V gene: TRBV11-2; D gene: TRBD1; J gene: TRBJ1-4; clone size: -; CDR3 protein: CASARWTGVEKLFF; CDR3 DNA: TGTGCCAGCGCGAGATGGACAGGCGTCGAAAAACTGTTTTTT
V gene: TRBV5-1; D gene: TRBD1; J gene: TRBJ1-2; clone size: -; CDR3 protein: CASSPTTGQGGYTF; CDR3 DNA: TGCGCCAGCAGCCCCACGACGGGACAGGGGGGCTACACCTTC
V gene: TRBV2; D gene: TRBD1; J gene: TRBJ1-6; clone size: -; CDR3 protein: CASSDGQGGSSYNSPLHF; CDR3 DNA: TGTGCCAGCAGTGATGGTCAGGGGGGGAGCTCCTATAATTCACCCCTCCACTTT
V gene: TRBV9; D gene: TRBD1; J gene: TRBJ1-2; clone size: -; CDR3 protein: CASSKNRGSGYTF; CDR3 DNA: TGTGCCAGCAGCAAGAACAGGGGTAGTGGCTACACCTTC
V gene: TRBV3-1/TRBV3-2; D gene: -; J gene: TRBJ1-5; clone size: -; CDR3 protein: CASSIQDSNQPQHF; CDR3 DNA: TGTGCCAGCAGCATTCAGGATAGCAATCAGCCCCAGCATTTT
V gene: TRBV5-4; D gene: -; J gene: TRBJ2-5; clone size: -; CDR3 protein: CASSLGVGAVAEETQYF; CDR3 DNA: TGTGCCAGCAGCTTGGGGGTCGGAGCGGTAGCTGAGGAGACCCAGTACTTC
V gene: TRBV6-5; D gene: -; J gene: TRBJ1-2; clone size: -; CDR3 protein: CASSSRGLRDGYTF; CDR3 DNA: TGTGCCAGCAGCTCCCGGGGCCTTAGGGATGGCTACACCTTC